A selection of T cell receptor beta chains follows, all from one sample in a study of blood T cell repertoires in COVID-19. Sequencing was performed with immunoSEQ multiplex PCR; in TCRdb, only in-frame clones are kept and a portion is missing. The sample holds 70,000 to 95,000 clones; roughly 90% are singletons and the top ten take around 2.6%. Sequenced: peripheral blood. Every receptor here comes from a man aged 50 or older with COVID-19, enrolled during active disease. Both conserved end residues are part of each CDR3. Fields, in order: J gene, D gene, V gene, clone size, CDR3 DNA, CDR3 protein. The D gene is left open where the match is weak. Where a row states a size, it is once, few, many or the class of an expanded clone; other rows omit it.

TRBJ2-7	NA	TRBV7-9	NA	TGTGCCAGCAGACGAGGGGGAAACGACGAGCAGTACTTC	CASRRGGNDEQYF
TRBJ1-1	NA	TRBV2	once	TGTGCCAGCAAGGGGGACGTGAACACTGAAGCTTTCTTT	CASKGDVNTEAFF
TRBJ2-3	NA	TRBV7-9	NA	TGTGCCAGCAGCAAGGGCACGGGAGCCGATACGCAGTATTTT	CASSKGTGADTQYF
TRBJ2-1	NA	TRBV29-1	NA	TGCAGCGCTGGAGGGTCCCACCAAAGCTATTACAATGAGCAGTTCTTC	CSAGGSHQSYYNEQFF
TRBJ1-5	NA	TRBV30	NA	TGTGCCTGGACCCCCCGGGGGGCTGGGCAGCCCCAGCATTTT	CAWTPRGAGQPQHF
TRBJ1-6	TRBD1	TRBV27	few	TGTGCCAGCAGTCGACAGGGGGCGCGGAATTCACCCCTCCACTTT	CASSRQGARNSPLHF
TRBJ2-1	TRBD2	TRBV19	NA	TGTGCCAGTAGTATCGGCCTAGCGGGGAAATACAATGAGCAGTTCTTC	CASSIGLAGKYNEQFF
TRBJ1-4	TRBD1	TRBV7-9	NA	TGTGCCAGCAGCTGGGGACAGGGAACTGAAAAACTGTTTTTT	CASSWGQGTEKLFF
TRBJ2-2	NA	TRBV11-2	NA	TGTGCCAGCAGCTCTCAGACAGGCGCGGGCGGGGAGCTGTTTTTT	CASSSQTGAGGELFF
TRBJ2-5	NA	TRBV19	NA	TGTGCCAGTAGAAACGCAGGAGGAGGAACCCAAGAGACCCAGTACTTC	CASRNAGGGTQETQYF
TRBJ2-3	TRBD2	TRBV5-1	once	TGCGCCAGCAGCCTCCTGACTAGCCCAGATACGCAGTATTTT	CASSLLTSPDTQYF
TRBJ1-4	TRBD1	TRBV19	NA	TGTGCCAGTAGTTTTCCGGGACAGCGACCTGAAAAACTGTTTTTT	CASSFPGQRPEKLFF
TRBJ1-1	NA	TRBV28	NA	TGTGCCAGCAGCAAAGCGGGATGGGGCACTGAAGCTTTCTTT	CASSKAGWGTEAFF
TRBJ1-2	TRBD1	TRBV6-5	NA	TGTGCCAGCAGTTGGACAGGAGCTAACTATGGCTACACCTTC	CASSWTGANYGYTF
TRBJ1-1	NA	TRBV28	NA	TGTGCCAGCAGCCGAACCACGGACAGCATGAACACTGAAGCTTTCTTT	CASSRTTDSMNTEAFF
TRBJ2-4	TRBD1	TRBV30	NA	TGTGCCGCCGGACAGGGCCCCAAAAACATTCAGTACTTC	CAAGQGPKNIQYF
TRBJ2-5	TRBD2	TRBV2	NA	TGTGCCAGCAGTGAAGCTAGAGCGGGAAGGGAGACCCAGTACTTC	CASSEARAGRETQYF
TRBJ2-5	TRBD2	TRBV5-1	NA	TGCGCCAGCAGCTTGGGGACTAGCACAGAGACCCAGTACTTC	CASSLGTSTETQYF
TRBJ2-3	NA	TRBV7-9	NA	TGTGCCAGCAGCAAGAGGTCTAGCGGCACAGATACGCAGTATTTT	CASSKRSSGTDTQYF
TRBJ1-5	NA	TRBV28	NA	TGTGCCAGCAGTTTACCCCTCGTCCAAACTCCTAGCAATCAGCCCCAGCATTTT	CASSLPLVQTPSNQPQHF
TRBJ2-7	TRBD1	TRBV7-3	NA	TGTGCCAGCAGCACCTACAGGGGCGAGCAGTACTTC	CASSTYRGEQYF
TRBJ2-7	TRBD1	TRBV5-1	NA	TGCGCCAGCAGCCCCGGACAGGGGTTCAACGAGCAGTACTTC	CASSPGQGFNEQYF
TRBJ2-1	TRBD2	TRBV5-1	NA	TGCGCCAGCAGCTTGGGCGGGGGGCCCAATGAGCAGTTCTTC	CASSLGGGPNEQFF
TRBJ1-6	NA	TRBV18	NA	TGTGCCAGCTCACCCACAGGGTTGAATTCACCCCTCCACTTT	CASSPTGLNSPLHF
TRBJ2-7	NA	TRBV12-3/TRBV12-4	NA	TGTGCCAGCAGTTTACTAAGGGGGGGAGAGCAGTACTTC	CASSLLRGGEQYF
TRBJ2-3	TRBD1	TRBV28	NA	TGTGCCAGCAGTTCCAGGGACAGGTTCCGAGATACGCAGTATTTT	CASSSRDRFRDTQYF
TRBJ2-6	NA	TRBV18	NA	TGTGCCAGCTCACCATCGAGCTCTGGGGCCAACGTCCTGACTTTC	CASSPSSSGANVLTF
TRBJ2-4	NA	TRBV6-5	NA	TGTGCCAGCAGTCCCACAGGGACCAAAAACATTCAGTACTTC	CASSPTGTKNIQYF
TRBJ2-7	TRBD1	TRBV7-9	NA	TGTGCCAGCAGCTCTCGGACAGGTTCCCACGAGCAGTACTTC	CASSSRTGSHEQYF
TRBJ2-5	NA	TRBV7-2	once	TGTGCCAGCAGCTTAGGCGCAAGTCTAGAGACCCAGTACTTC	CASSLGASLETQYF
TRBJ1-5	NA	TRBV20-1	NA	TGCAGTGCTAGTGGGATAGCGCGGGGTGTTCAGCCCCAGCATTTT	CSASGIARGVQPQHF
TRBJ1-2	NA	TRBV28	NA	TGTGCCAGCAGTTTATACCGACCGGGACATAACTATGGCTACACCTTC	CASSLYRPGHNYGYTF
TRBJ2-1	NA	TRBV27	once	TGTGCCAGCAGTTTGCGGGCCCCCTACAATGAGCAGTTCTTC	CASSLRAPYNEQFF
TRBJ1-1	TRBD1	TRBV18	NA	TGTGCCAGCTCACCGAGACAGGGGTGGAACACTGAAGCTTTCTTT	CASSPRQGWNTEAFF
TRBJ1-2	NA	TRBV28	NA	TGTGCCAGCAGTTTATCCCCAGGGCGCTCTAACTATGGCTACACCTTC	CASSLSPGRSNYGYTF
TRBJ2-3	TRBD2	TRBV15	NA	TGTGCCACCAGCAGAGAGCCGGTAGCGGGAGATACGCAGTATTTT	CATSREPVAGDTQYF
TRBJ2-5	NA	TRBV2	NA	TGTGCCAGCACCGGGACAACAGGGTCGGTAGAGACCCAGTACTTC	CASTGTTGSVETQYF
TRBJ1-5	TRBD1	TRBV18	NA	TGTGCCAGCTCATCGAATTCCGGGACAGGGCATCCCCAGCATTTT	CASSSNSGTGHPQHF
TRBJ2-1	TRBD1	TRBV19	NA	TGTGCCAGTTTAAAGCGGGGACAGGGGGGACTAAACAATGAGCAGTTCTTC	CASLKRGQGGLNNEQFF
TRBJ2-1	NA	TRBV30	once	TGTGCCTGGAAGCTCGCAGGGAATGAGCAGTTCTTC	CAWKLAGNEQFF
TRBJ2-2	TRBD1	TRBV7-7	NA	TGTGCCAGCAGCTCCACAGGGGACGGCACCGGGGAGCTGTTTTTT	CASSSTGDGTGELFF
TRBJ2-6	NA	TRBV6-2/TRBV6-3	NA	TGTGCCAGCAGTCCGCGTTGGGCCAGCAGCTCTGGGGCCAACGTCCTGACTTTC	CASSPRWASSSGANVLTF
TRBJ1-1	NA	TRBV10-2	NA	TGCGCCAGCACTGAGACAGTATCGAACACTGAAGCTTTCTTT	CASTETVSNTEAFF
TRBJ2-5	NA	TRBV9	NA	TGTGCCAGCAGCGGAACTCAAGAGACCCAGTACTTC	CASSGTQETQYF
TRBJ2-3	NA	TRBV11-2	NA	TGTGCCAGCAGCGTCCCCGGGACAGATACGCAGTATTTT	CASSVPGTDTQYF
TRBJ1-2	TRBD1	TRBV3-1/TRBV3-2	NA	TGTGCCAGCAGCCGGGGAGGACAGGGGGGCATTGGCTACACCTTC	CASSRGGQGGIGYTF